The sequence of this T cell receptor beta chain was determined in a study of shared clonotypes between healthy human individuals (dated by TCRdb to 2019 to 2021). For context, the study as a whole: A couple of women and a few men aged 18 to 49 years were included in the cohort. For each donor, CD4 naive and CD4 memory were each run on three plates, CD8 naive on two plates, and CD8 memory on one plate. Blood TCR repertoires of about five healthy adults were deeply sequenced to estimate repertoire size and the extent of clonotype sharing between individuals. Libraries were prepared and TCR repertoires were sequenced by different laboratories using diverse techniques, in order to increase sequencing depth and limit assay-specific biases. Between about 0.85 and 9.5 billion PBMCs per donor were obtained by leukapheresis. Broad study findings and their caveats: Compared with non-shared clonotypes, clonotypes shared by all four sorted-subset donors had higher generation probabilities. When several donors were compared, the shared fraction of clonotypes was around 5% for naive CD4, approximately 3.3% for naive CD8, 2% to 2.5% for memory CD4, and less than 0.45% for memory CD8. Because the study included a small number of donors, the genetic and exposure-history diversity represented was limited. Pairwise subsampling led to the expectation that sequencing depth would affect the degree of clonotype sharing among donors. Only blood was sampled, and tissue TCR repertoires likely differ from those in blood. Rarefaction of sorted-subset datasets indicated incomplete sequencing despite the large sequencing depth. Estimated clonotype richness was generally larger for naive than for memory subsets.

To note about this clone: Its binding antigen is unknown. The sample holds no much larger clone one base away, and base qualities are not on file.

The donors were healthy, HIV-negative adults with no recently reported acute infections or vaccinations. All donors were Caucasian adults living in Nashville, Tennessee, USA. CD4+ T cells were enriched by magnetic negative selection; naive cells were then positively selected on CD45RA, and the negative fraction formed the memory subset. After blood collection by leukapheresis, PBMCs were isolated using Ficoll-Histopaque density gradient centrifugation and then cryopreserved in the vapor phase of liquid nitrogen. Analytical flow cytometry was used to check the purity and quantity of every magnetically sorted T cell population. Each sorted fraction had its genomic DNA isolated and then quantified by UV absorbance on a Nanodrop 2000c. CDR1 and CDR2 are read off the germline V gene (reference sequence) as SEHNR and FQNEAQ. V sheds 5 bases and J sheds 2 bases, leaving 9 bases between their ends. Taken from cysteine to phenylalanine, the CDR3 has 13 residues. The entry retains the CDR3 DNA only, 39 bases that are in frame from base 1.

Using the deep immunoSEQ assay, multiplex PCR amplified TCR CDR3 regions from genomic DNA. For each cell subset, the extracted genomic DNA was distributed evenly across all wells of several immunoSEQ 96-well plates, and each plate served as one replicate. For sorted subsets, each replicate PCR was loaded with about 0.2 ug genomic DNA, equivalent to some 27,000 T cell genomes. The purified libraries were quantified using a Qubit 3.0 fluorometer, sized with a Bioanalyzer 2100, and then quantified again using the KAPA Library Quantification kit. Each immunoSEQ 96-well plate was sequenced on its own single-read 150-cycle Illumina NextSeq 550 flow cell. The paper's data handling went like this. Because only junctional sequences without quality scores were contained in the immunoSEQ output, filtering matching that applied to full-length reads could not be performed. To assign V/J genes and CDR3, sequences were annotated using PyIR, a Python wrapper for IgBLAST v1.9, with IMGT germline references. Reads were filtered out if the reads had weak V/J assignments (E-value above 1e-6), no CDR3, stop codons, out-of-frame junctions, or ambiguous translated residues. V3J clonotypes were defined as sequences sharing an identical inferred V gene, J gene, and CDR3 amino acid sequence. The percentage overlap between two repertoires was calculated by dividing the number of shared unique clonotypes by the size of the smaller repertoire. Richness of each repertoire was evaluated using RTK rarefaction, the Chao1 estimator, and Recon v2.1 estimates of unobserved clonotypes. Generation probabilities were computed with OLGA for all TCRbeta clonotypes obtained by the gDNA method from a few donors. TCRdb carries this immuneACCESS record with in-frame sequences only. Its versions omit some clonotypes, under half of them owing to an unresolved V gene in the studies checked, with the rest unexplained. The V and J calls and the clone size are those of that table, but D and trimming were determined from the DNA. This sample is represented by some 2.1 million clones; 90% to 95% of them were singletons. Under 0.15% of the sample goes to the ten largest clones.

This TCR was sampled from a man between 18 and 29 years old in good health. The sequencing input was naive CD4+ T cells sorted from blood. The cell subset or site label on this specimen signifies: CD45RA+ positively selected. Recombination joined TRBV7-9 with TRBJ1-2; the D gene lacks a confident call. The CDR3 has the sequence CASSPGSNYGYTF. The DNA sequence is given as TGTGCCAGCAGCCCGGGGAGCAACTATGGCTACACCTTC.